This T cell receptor (beta chain) was found in a study of a mutant IDH1 vaccine in newly diagnosed glioma. Study-level background: Most patients had radiochemotherapy with temozolomide before enrollment; others had one alone.

The assay was immunoSEQ multiplex PCR, and TCRdb's table has in-frame clones only and misses some. Among about 13,000 clones listed, 70% to 80% were seen once. Germline CDR1 reads SGHNT; CDR2 reads YYREEE (reference sequence). Trimming removed 4 bases from V and 6 bases from J, with 8 bases in between. This CDR3 is built from 11 residues. On this clone: Its antigen is currently unknown.

Time point indicated: week 47, end of study. Vaccinated patients received 300 ug of mutant IDH1 20-mer peptide per dose, with topical imiquimod. The sample was PBMCs, taken from a glioma patient whose treatment included an IDH1 peptide vaccine. The TCR sequence derives from a woman in her thirties or forties with glioma. This chain joins TRBV5-4 and TRBJ2-7; possible D gene TRBD1, 6 bases. The CDR3 here is CASSLRGEQYF. The CDR3 DNA sequence: TGTGCCAGCAGCCTCAGGGGCGAGCAGTACTTC.